This T cell receptor (beta chain) appears in the sequencing data of a study of post-analysis software for immune sequencing data. Study-level findings and limits: When compared against controls, multiple sclerosis patients showed significantly lower normalized Chao1 diversity. Patients showed TRBV5-6, TRBV5-1 and TRBV20-1 among several TRBV segments more frequent than in controls.

CDR1 is SQVTM and CDR2 is ANQGSEA in the germline V gene. Trimming stripped 7 bases from V and 4 bases from J, with 16 bases between. CDR3 length equals 13 residues. Unique molecular identifiers featured in each of the TCR beta cDNA libraries. TCRdb re-called the PCR reads with MiXCR, one entry per CDR3 protein. This table holds roughly 870,000 distinct CDR3 sequences, approximately 57% found once. Points on this clonotype: Antigen: not known.

The origin of this receptor is a girl between 10 and 17 years old with multiple sclerosis. V is TRBV29-1 and J is TRBJ2-5, with a possible D match to TRBD2 (6 bases). The sample consisted of blood. The CDR3 DNA reads as TGCAGCGCGGACGGGCGGGGCGGAGAGACCCAGTACTTC. Protein: CSADGRGGETQYF.